This entry concerns a single T cell receptor beta chain. Method: immunoSEQ multiplex PCR; TCRdb's copy keeps in-frame clones and lacks some. This table has roughly 200,000 clones, 80% to 95% appearing once. This CDR3 is built from 16 residues. Germline CDR1 SGHVS, CDR2 FNYEAQ. V was pared by 5 bases and J by 6 bases, with 11 bases of the junction left unmatched. The record originates from a study of T cell responses to AZD1222 COVID-19 vaccine. Material: peripheral blood, obtained 28 days after the second AZD1222 dose. The V gene is TRBV7-6, the J gene TRBJ2-1; 9 nucleotides agree with TRBD2. This receptor was taken from an adult who received the AZD1222 COVID-19 vaccine. CDR3 sequence (DNA): TGTGCCAGCAGCCCCTTAGCGGGAGTCCCGCTCAATGAGCAGTTCTTC. This sequence encodes CASSPLAGVPLNEQFF.